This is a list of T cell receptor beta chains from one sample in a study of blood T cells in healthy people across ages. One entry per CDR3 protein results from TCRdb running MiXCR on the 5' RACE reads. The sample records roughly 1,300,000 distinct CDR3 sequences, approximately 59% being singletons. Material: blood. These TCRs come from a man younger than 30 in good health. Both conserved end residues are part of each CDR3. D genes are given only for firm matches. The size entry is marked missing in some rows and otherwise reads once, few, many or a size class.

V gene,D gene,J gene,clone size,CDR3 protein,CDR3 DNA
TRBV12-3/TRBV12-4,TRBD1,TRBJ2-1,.,CASARDSYNEQFF,TGTGCCAGCGCTCGGGACAGTTACAATGAGCAGTTCTTC
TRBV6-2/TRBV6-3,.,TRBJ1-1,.,CASGENLEAFF,TGTGCCAGCGGAGAGAACCTTGAAGCTTTCTTT
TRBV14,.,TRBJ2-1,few,CASSHSHNEQFF,TGTGCCAGCAGTCATTCTCACAATGAGCAGTTCTTC
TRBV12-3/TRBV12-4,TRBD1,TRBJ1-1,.,CASSLVPGGEDTEAFF,TGTGCCAGCAGTTTAGTCCCAGGGGGCGAGGACACTGAAGCTTTCTTT
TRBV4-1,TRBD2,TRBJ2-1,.,CASSPSPSGKDNEQFF,TGCGCCAGCAGCCCCAGTCCTAGCGGGAAGGACAATGAGCAGTTCTTC
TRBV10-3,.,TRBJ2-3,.,CAIRPGSGVSTDTQYF,TGTGCCATCAGACCGGGTTCAGGGGTCAGCACAGATACGCAGTATTTT
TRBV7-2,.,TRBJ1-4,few,CATRQVEKLFF,TGTGCCACCCGACAGGTTGAAAAACTGTTTTTT
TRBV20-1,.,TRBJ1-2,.,CSARDGTSPGGYGYTF,TGCAGTGCTAGAGATGGGACCTCTCCGGGGGGTTATGGCTACACCTTC
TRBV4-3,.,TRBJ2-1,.,CASSQLLGEDEQFF,TGCGCCAGCAGCCAACTGTTAGGTGAAGATGAGCAGTTCTTC
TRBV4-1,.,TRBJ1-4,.,CASSQDRLGEKLFF,TGCGCCAGCAGCCAAGACCGACTGGGCGAAAAACTGTTTTTT
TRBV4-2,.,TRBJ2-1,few,CASSQDRGDNEQFF,TGTGCCAGCAGCCAAGATCGAGGTGACAATGAGCAGTTCTTC
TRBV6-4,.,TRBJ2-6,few,CATSDRAGANVLTF,TGTGCCACCTCCGACAGAGCTGGGGCCAACGTCCTGACTTTC
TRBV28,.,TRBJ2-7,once,CASTSADSIDEQYF,TGTGCCAGCACCTCAGCGGACTCGATCGACGAGCAGTACTTC
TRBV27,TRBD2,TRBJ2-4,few,CASSLIPGAGVGIQYF,TGTGCCAGCAGTTTAATCCCTGGAGCGGGAGTCGGCATTCAGTACTTC
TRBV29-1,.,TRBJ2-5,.,CSVEDLLQETQYF,TGCAGCGTTGAAGATTTGCTGCAAGAGACCCAGTACTTC
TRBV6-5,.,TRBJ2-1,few,CASSNQGNEQFF,TGTGCCAGCAGTAACCAGGGAAATGAGCAGTTCTTC
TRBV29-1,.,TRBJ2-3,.,CSVGAFLTDTQYF,TGCAGCGTTGGAGCGTTTCTCACAGATACGCAGTATTTT
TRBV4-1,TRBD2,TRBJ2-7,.,CASSQGGLAALAPYEQYF,TGCGCCAGCAGCCAGGGAGGCCTAGCGGCCTTGGCCCCCTACGAGCAGTACTTC
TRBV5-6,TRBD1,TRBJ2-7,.,CASSLAGGQGDCEQYF,TGTGCCAGCAGCTTGGCCGGGGGACAGGGGGACTGCGAGCAGTACTTC
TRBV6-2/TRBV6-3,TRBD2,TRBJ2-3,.,CASSPGGTRYRSNADTQYF,TGTGCCAGCAGTCCAGGCGGGACTAGATATCGGTCGAACGCAGATACGCAGTATTTT
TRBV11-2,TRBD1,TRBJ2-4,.,CASSSLRGAKNIQYF,TGTGCCAGCAGCTCCCTCAGGGGGGCCAAAAACATTCAGTACTTC
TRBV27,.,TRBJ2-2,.,CASSWDITGELFF,TGTGCCAGCAGTTGGGACATCACCGGGGAGCTGTTTTTT
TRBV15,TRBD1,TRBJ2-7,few,CATSSLYGTGSYEQYF,TGTGCCACCAGCAGCCTATATGGGACAGGGAGTTACGAGCAGTACTTC
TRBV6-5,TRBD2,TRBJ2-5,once,CASSYSWTSGRVEETQYF,TGTGCCAGCAGTTACTCCTGGACTAGCGGGAGAGTAGAGGAGACCCAGTACTTC
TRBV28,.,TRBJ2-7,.,CASTGSRTDSYEQYF,TGTGCCAGCACGGGGTCGAGGACAGACTCCTACGAGCAGTACTTC
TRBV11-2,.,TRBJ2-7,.,CASSRTAPDEQYF,TGTGCCAGCAGCCGGACAGCTCCGGACGAGCAGTACTTC
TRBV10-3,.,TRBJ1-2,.,CATSRRQTSENYGYTF,TGTGCCACCAGCCGAAGACAGACTTCTGAGAACTATGGCTACACCTTC
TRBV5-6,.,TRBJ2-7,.,CASSLGHSAYEQYF,TGTGCCAGCAGCTTAGGACACTCGGCCTACGAGCAGTACTTC
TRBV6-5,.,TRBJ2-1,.,CASSIYPGNEQFF,TGTGCCAGCAGCATATATCCCGGAAATGAGCAGTTCTTC
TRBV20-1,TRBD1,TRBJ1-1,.,CSADRGYTEAFF,TGCAGTGCTGACAGGGGGTACACTGAAGCTTTCTTT
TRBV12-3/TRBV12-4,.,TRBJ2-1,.,CASSLANSYNEQFF,TGTGCCAGCAGTCTAGCGAACTCCTACAATGAGCAGTTCTTC
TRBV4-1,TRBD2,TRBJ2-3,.,CASSYLGEAGGPYTQYF,TGCGCCAGCAGCTACCTCGGGGAAGCGGGAGGGCCTTATACGCAGTATTTT
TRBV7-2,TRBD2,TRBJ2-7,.,CTSSSSGDSYEQYF,TGTACCAGCAGTTCTAGCGGGGACTCCTACGAGCAGTACTTC
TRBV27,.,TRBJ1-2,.,CASSLLGDNPYGYTF,TGTGCCAGCAGTTTACTAGGGGACAACCCGTATGGCTACACCTTC